The present TCR beta chain was sequenced within a study of T cell responses to AZD1222 COVID-19 vaccine (dated by TCRdb to the early 2020s). Regarding the complete study: AZD1222 recipients given second doses at about 4 weeks or at about 12 weeks were pooled, since spike-specific TCR depth and breadth were not found to differ between the two schedules. TCR sequencing was performed for 230 to 250 trial participants, of whom roughly 200 were given two doses of AZD1222 and 26 were given two doses of MenACWY control vaccine. Trial participants were enrolled by age into 18-55, 56-69 and 70-plus year subgroups, with about 150, 28 and 57 TCR-sequenced participants respectively. Study-wide findings and limitations: Nearly half of unique spike-specific TCRs reportedly recognized epitopes outside regions mutated in the B.1.351 and B.1.1.7 variants. Because no samples from the day 14 peak response were available, repertoires could be characterized only after the peak T cell response. Participants were mostly white British and included more females than males, and it was suggested by the authors that clonal diversity may have been underestimated. Conclusions about previously exposed vaccinees were limited because only six AZD1222 recipients were SARS-CoV-2 seropositive at baseline. In the small 56-69-year group, the increase in depth fell short of significance, most likely because of low power. After two AZD1222 doses, spike-specific TCR breadth and depth were significantly higher than at day 0 and than in MenACWY recipients. Vaccine-associated CD4 TCRs spanned the whole spike protein, with dominant responses in regions 160-218 and 743-854.

The CDR3 regions of human TCRbeta chains were analyzed by immunosequencing. Regarding the original processing steps: TCRs in the repertoires were matched against a reference library of SARS-CoV-2-specific TCRs that had been generated with the MIRA antigen-specificity platform. Breadth meant the fraction of unique TCRs that were SARS-CoV-2-associated, whereas depth meant the fraction of total T cells that were SARS-CoV-2-associated. Using the MIRA data, each spike-specific TCR was mapped to the spike region that the TCR reacts to and placed in a CD4 or CD8 class. Log10-transformed breadth and depth values were compared by one-way ANOVA with Sidak's multiple comparisons tests. In its TCRdb copy, this immuneACCESS table keeps in-frame sequences only and misses some clones. Where compared with another copy, unresolved V genes explain less than half of these, and the others have no known cause. The DNA gave D and trimming, while V, J and clone size come from that table. The sample table contains 140,000 to 150,000 clones; only one count was recorded for roughly nine tenths of them. The ten top clones hold roughly 1.7% of the sample.

The CDR3 runs 14 residues from the cysteine to the phenylalanine. Only the CDR3 portion is preserved as DNA: 42 bases, with reading frame beginning at the first base. The junction shows trimming of 5 bases on V and 7 bases on J, plus 12 bases between the germline ends. CDR1 is given as SNHLY and CDR2 as FYNNEI, both from the germline V gene. Reading the label with the study, this specimen's time point is: baseline before first vaccination. Samples from vaccinated people were obtained from the UK trials COV001 and COV002, which included a single-blind randomized controlled phase 2/3 trial of AZD1222 (ChAdOx1 nCoV-19) in healthy adults. For TCRbeta chain sequencing, PBMC samples were collected from trial participants at day 0 and at day 28 after the second dose. As regards this clone: What antigen it recognizes has not been identified. No much larger clonotype is one base removed from it; base qualities were not supplied.

This clonotype was sampled from an adult in good health. The chain employs TRBV2 and TRBJ1-6; no D segment can be confidently identified. This specimen was peripheral blood, taken on day 0 of AZD1222 vaccination. This receptor carries the CDR3 CASSQTKWNSPLHF. Here is the DNA: TGTGCCAGCAGTCAGACGAAGTGGAATTCACCCCTCCACTTT.